A selection of T cell receptor beta chains follows, all from one sample in a study of blood T cell repertoires in COVID-19. Data came from immunoSEQ multiplex PCR; TCRdb stores just in-frame clones and leaves some out. The profile shows hundreds of thousands of clones, roughly 90% of them singletons. The sequenced material came from peripheral blood. The receptors originated from a woman in her 30s with COVID-19, enrolled during active disease. CDR3s include the opening cysteine and the closing phenylalanine or tryptophan. The D gene is left open where the match is weak. Not every row has a clone size; where given, it reads once, few, many or a size class.

TRBJ1-6,TRBV18,-,TRBD1,13,CASSSQGNSPLHF,TGTGCCAGCTCATCACAGGGGAATTCACCCCTCCACTTT
TRBJ2-5,TRBV10-3,-,TRBD2,15,CAISAGTSGKETQYF,TGTGCCATCAGTGCCGGGACTAGCGGGAAGGAGACCCAGTACTTC
TRBJ2-7,TRBV10-3,-,-,15,CAISESSGADYEQYF,TGTGCCATCAGTGAGTCGTCGGGAGCCGACTACGAGCAGTACTTC
TRBJ2-3,TRBV4-3,-,-,13,CASSQDPRVRQYF,TGCGCCAGCAGCCAAGATCCCAGGGTGAGGCAGTATTTT
TRBJ1-5,TRBV15,-,-,18,CATSSRTPAVALNQPQHF,TGTGCCACCAGCTCCCGCACCCCCGCGGTGGCACTGAATCAGCCCCAGCATTTT
TRBJ2-7,TRBV30,-,TRBD2,14,CAWSVAAGVREQYF,TGTGCCTGGAGTGTAGCTGCGGGAGTCAGGGAGCAGTACTTC
TRBJ2-7,TRBV6-6,-,TRBD1,15,CASSYWVDRAYEQYF,TGTGCCAGCAGTTATTGGGTGGACAGGGCGTACGAGCAGTACTTC
TRBJ1-1,TRBV5-5,-,TRBD1,15,CASRPQGLGNTEAFF,TGTGCCAGCAGACCACAGGGGTTAGGGAACACTGAAGCTTTCTTT
TRBJ2-5,TRBV10-2,-,-,14,CASRPEGRRETQYF,TGCGCCAGCCGTCCTGAGGGTAGGAGGGAGACCCAGTACTTC
TRBJ1-1,TRBV4-2,-,TRBD1,15,CASSQARTGETEAFF,TGTGCCAGCAGCCAAGCTCGGACAGGGGAGACTGAAGCTTTCTTT
TRBJ2-7,TRBV10-2,-,-,12,CASSAEGYEQYF,TGCGCCAGCAGTGCCGAGGGTTACGAGCAGTACTTC
TRBJ2-7,TRBV5-5,-,-,14,CASSLSAASYEQYF,TGTGCCAGCAGCTTGTCGGCGGCCTCCTACGAGCAGTACTTC
TRBJ1-6,TRBV3-1/TRBV3-2,-,TRBD1,16,CASQGTGDITNSPLHF,TGTGCCAGCCAGGGGACAGGGGATATAACTAATTCACCCCTCCACTTT
TRBJ1-1,TRBV11-2,once,-,15,CASSSNPRGNTEAFF,TGTGCCAGCAGCTCAAACCCTCGAGGGAACACTGAAGCTTTCTTT
TRBJ1-1,TRBV7-9,-,TRBD1,13,CASSRSGQGEAFF,TGTGCCAGCAGCCGTAGCGGACAGGGTGAAGCTTTCTTT
TRBJ2-3,TRBV5-4,-,TRBD2,16,CASSRKTSGIPDTQYF,TGTGCCAGCAGCCGGAAGACTAGCGGGATCCCAGATACGCAGTATTTT
TRBJ1-5,TRBV28,-,-,17,CASTATQGINSNQPQHF,TGTGCCAGCACCGCGACACAGGGAATTAATAGCAATCAGCCCCAGCATTTT
TRBJ1-2,TRBV10-2,-,TRBD1,15,CASSYQTGPNYGYTF,TGCGCCAGCAGTTACCAGACAGGGCCTAACTATGGCTACACCTTC
TRBJ2-1,TRBV2,few,TRBD2,15,CASSEGSGSNNEQFF,TGTGCCAGCAGTGAAGGTAGCGGGAGCAACAATGAGCAGTTCTTC
TRBJ2-6,TRBV5-1,-,-,16,CASSLFGTSGANVLTF,TGCGCCAGCAGCCTATTCGGGACATCAGGGGCCAACGTCCTGACTTTC
TRBJ2-5,TRBV7-2,-,-,16,CASSSPSDGSQETQYF,TGTGCCAGCAGCTCCCCTTCCGACGGGTCTCAGGAGACCCAGTACTTC
TRBJ2-3,TRBV6-1,-,TRBD2,16,CASSDPSGMTTDTQYF,TGTGCCAGCAGTGACCCTAGCGGGATGACGACAGATACGCAGTATTTT
TRBJ2-3,TRBV15,-,TRBD2,15,CATSKGLAATDTQYF,TGTGCCACCAGCAAAGGACTAGCGGCGACAGATACGCAGTATTTT
TRBJ2-2,TRBV27,-,-,14,CASSLFRNTGELFF,TGTGCCAGCAGTTTATTCAGGAACACCGGGGAGCTGTTTTTT
TRBJ1-2,TRBV4-1,-,TRBD1,17,CASSPLPGQISNYGYTF,TGCGCCAGCAGCCCCCTGCCGGGACAGATTTCTAACTATGGCTACACCTTC
TRBJ2-7,TRBV2,-,TRBD2,15,CASSQITGGGYEQYF,TGTGCCAGCAGTCAAATAACGGGAGGAGGATACGAGCAGTACTTC
TRBJ1-1,TRBV2,-,-,13,CASGVDRPTEAFF,TGTGCCAGCGGGGTTGACAGACCCACTGAAGCTTTCTTT
TRBJ2-2,TRBV3-1/TRBV3-2,-,TRBD2,16,CASSRLAGLHTGELFF,TGTGCCAGCAGCCGACTAGCGGGGTTACACACCGGGGAGCTGTTTTTT
TRBJ2-5,TRBV12-3/TRBV12-4,-,-,11,CASTSRETQYF,TGTGCCAGCACCTCCAGGGAGACCCAGTACTTC
TRBJ2-2,TRBV30,-,TRBD1,14,CAFPGTGRTGELFF,TGTGCCTTCCCCGGGACAGGACGCACCGGGGAGCTGTTTTTT
TRBJ1-1,TRBV13,few,-,13,CASSLRGNTEAFF,TGTGCCAGCAGCTTAAGGGGGAACACTGAAGCTTTCTTT
TRBJ1-3,TRBV5-1,-,-,13,CASSEISGNTIYF,TGCGCCAGCAGCGAGATCTCTGGAAACACCATATATTTT
TRBJ1-2,TRBV9,-,-,13,CASSGQGSYGYTF,TGTGCCAGCAGCGGGCAGGGGAGCTATGGCTACACCTTC
TRBJ2-7,TRBV4-1,-,TRBD2,18,CASSQVTASGDGSYEQYF,TGCGCCAGCAGCCAAGTTACCGCTAGCGGGGACGGCTCCTACGAGCAGTACTTC
TRBJ2-7,TRBV12-3/TRBV12-4,-,-,13,CASSYQNPYEQYF,TGTGCCAGCAGTTACCAGAACCCCTACGAGCAGTACTTC
TRBJ1-1,TRBV30,-,-,12,CAWSITRGEAFF,TGTGCCTGGAGTATTACGCGGGGAGAAGCTTTCTTT
TRBJ2-7,TRBV30,-,-,13,CAWRRAPQGEQYF,TGTGCCTGGCGCCGGGCCCCACAGGGCGAGCAGTACTTC
TRBJ2-6,TRBV5-4,-,TRBD1,15,CASSPGQGLWGVLTF,TGTGCCAGCAGCCCTGGACAGGGGCTTTGGGGGGTCCTGACTTTC
TRBJ2-1,TRBV6-5,-,TRBD2,15,CASSYGEGPGNEQFF,TGTGCCAGCAGTTACGGGGAGGGCCCCGGCAATGAGCAGTTCTTC
TRBJ1-6,TRBV3-1/TRBV3-2,-,TRBD1,16,CASSQRGDRDNSPLHF,TGTGCCAGCAGCCAAAGGGGGGACAGAGATAATTCACCCCTCCACTTT